A selection of T cell receptor beta chains follows, all from one sample in a study of blood T cells in healthy people across ages. A single record per CDR3 protein comes from TCRdb applying MiXCR to the 5' RACE reads. The data show about 780,000 distinct CDR3 sequences, 62% seen once. The sample consisted of blood. Every receptor here comes from a man aged 25-45 years in good health. The CDR3 runs from the conserved cysteine through the conserved F or W. The order of the fields is J gene, V gene, D gene, clone size, CDR3 protein, CDR3 DNA. D genes are given only for firm matches. Size is stated for part of the rows, as once, few or many counts, or as a class when the clone is expanded.

TRBJ2-7 | TRBV29-1 | TRBD2 | NA | CSVLLAGVEQYF | TGCAGCGTTCTGCTAGCGGGGGTTGAGCAGTACTTC
TRBJ1-2 | TRBV7-9 | NA | NA | CASSPDPGAVYGYTF | TGTGCCAGCAGCCCGGACCCGGGGGCGGTCTATGGCTACACCTTC
TRBJ2-3 | TRBV20-1 | TRBD2 | NA | CSARAPPGLAGETDTQYF | TGCAGTGCTAGGGCGCCCCCGGGACTAGCGGGGGAAACAGATACGCAGTATTTT
TRBJ2-1 | TRBV27 | NA | NA | CASTHGTKSVNEQFF | TGTGCCAGCACCCACGGAACGAAGTCCGTTAATGAGCAGTTCTTC
TRBJ2-1 | TRBV29-1 | NA | few | CSVLGAEDYYYNEQFF | TGCAGCGTTTTAGGGGCCGAGGACTACTATTACAATGAGCAGTTCTTC
TRBJ2-5 | TRBV28 | TRBD1 | NA | CASSRMGQGGETQYF | TGTGCCAGCAGCCGAATGGGACAGGGAGGGGAGACCCAGTACTTC
TRBJ2-7 | TRBV10-3 | NA | few | CAIRTYEQYF | TGTGCCATCAGGACCTACGAGCAGTACTTC
TRBJ2-1 | TRBV4-2 | NA | few | CASSQELLGYNEQFF | TGTGCCAGCAGCCAAGAACTCCTCGGATACAATGAGCAGTTCTTC
TRBJ2-4 | TRBV5-5 | NA | NA | CASSLVYLAVLAKNIQYF | TGTGCCAGCAGCTTGGTATATCTCGCCGTCCTGGCCAAAAACATTCAGTACTTC
TRBJ1-2 | TRBV12-3/TRBV12-4 | NA | few | CASRLGLGTDGYTF | TGTGCCAGCAGATTGGGTTTGGGTACGGATGGCTACACCTTC
TRBJ2-4 | TRBV11-2 | NA | NA | CASSPLSQHLKNIQYF | TGTGCCAGCAGCCCTTTGAGCCAACATTTAAAAAACATTCAGTACTTC
TRBJ2-1 | TRBV20-1 | TRBD1 | once | CSALWDRAWFENEQFF | TGCAGTGCCTTATGGGACAGGGCGTGGTTTGAGAATGAGCAGTTCTTC
TRBJ1-2 | TRBV12-3/TRBV12-4 | NA | NA | CASSLGPPSYGYTF | TGTGCCAGCAGTTTAGGACCTCCGAGCTATGGCTACACCTTC
TRBJ2-3 | TRBV3-1 | TRBD2 | NA | CASSQSGEISTDTQYF | TGTGCCAGCAGTCAAAGCGGGGAGATAAGCACAGATACGCAGTATTTT
TRBJ2-2 | TRBV2 | TRBD1 | few | CASSAHRGQSTGELFF | TGTGCCAGCAGTGCCCACAGGGGGCAGAGCACCGGGGAGCTGTTTTTT
TRBJ2-3 | TRBV20-1 | TRBD2 | NA | CSASERRGGSTDTQYF | TGCAGTGCATCAGAGAGGCGGGGGGGGAGCACAGATACGCAGTATTTT
TRBJ1-2 | TRBV28 | NA | NA | CASTRARYGYTF | TGTGCCAGCACCAGGGCTCGCTATGGCTACACCTTC
TRBJ2-7 | TRBV5-6 | NA | NA | CASSVEALTYEQYF | TGTGCCAGCAGCGTGGAGGCCCTTACCTACGAGCAGTACTTC
TRBJ2-2 | TRBV12-3/TRBV12-4 | TRBD1 | NA | CAGQGGTGELFF | TGTGCCGGACAGGGGGGCACCGGGGAGCTGTTTTTT
TRBJ2-6 | TRBV6-5 | NA | NA | CASSYSRGSQSGANVLTF | TGTGCCAGCAGCTATAGCCGGGGGTCCCAATCTGGGGCCAACGTCCTGACTTTC
TRBJ2-6 | TRBV10-3 | NA | NA | CAVSLEGAGANVLTF | TGTGCCGTCAGCCTGGAGGGAGCTGGGGCCAACGTCCTGACTTTC
TRBJ2-1 | TRBV14 | NA | NA | CASSPLISYNEQFF | TGTGCCAGCAGTCCTTTAATTTCCTACAATGAGCAGTTCTTC
TRBJ2-3 | TRBV6-1 | TRBD2 | NA | CASSMTSGYTDTQYF | TGTGCCAGCAGTATGACTAGCGGATACACAGATACGCAGTATTTT
TRBJ2-7 | TRBV12-3/TRBV12-4 | NA | few | CASSFSALTYEQYF | TGTGCCAGCAGTTTCTCGGCCCTAACCTACGAGCAGTACTTC
TRBJ2-5 | TRBV5-6 | NA | NA | CASSLEVTSQGETQYF | TGTGCCAGCAGCTTGGAGGTGACCTCCCAGGGGGAGACCCAGTACTTC
TRBJ1-4 | TRBV9 | NA | NA | CASSPHGGRGSEKLFF | TGTGCCAGCAGCCCACACGGAGGCAGGGGTAGCGAAAAACTGTTTTTT
TRBJ2-5 | TRBV30 | NA | NA | CAWSPSGETQYF | TGTGCCTGGAGTCCCTCGGGGGAGACCCAGTACTTC
TRBJ2-3 | TRBV7-2 | NA | NA | CASAGAGDTQYF | TGTGCGAGCGCCGGGGCAGGAGATACGCAGTATTTT
TRBJ2-2 | TRBV9 | NA | few | CASSVGVTNTGELFF | TGTGCCAGCAGCGTAGGTGTAACCAACACCGGGGAGCTGTTTTTT
TRBJ1-2 | TRBV7-9 | NA | NA | CASSLGQNLNYGYTF | TGTGCCAGCAGCTTAGGACAGAATCTAAACTATGGCTACACCTTC
TRBJ2-5 | TRBV7-3 | TRBD1 | NA | CASSFGTGAIQETQYF | TGTGCCAGCAGCTTCGGGACAGGGGCAATCCAAGAGACCCAGTACTTC
TRBJ2-1 | TRBV3-1 | TRBD2 | NA | CASSQALGLADEQFF | TGTGCCAGCAGCCAAGCCCTAGGACTAGCCGATGAGCAGTTCTTC
TRBJ1-2 | TRBV10-3 | NA | NA | CAISESGRMTNYGYTF | TGTGCCATCAGTGAGTCGGGCAGAATGACTAACTATGGCTACACCTTC
TRBJ2-7 | TRBV11-3 | NA | NA | CASSRHTDYEQYF | TGTGCCAGCAGCCGACACACAGATTACGAGCAGTACTTC
TRBJ2-2 | TRBV5-1 | TRBD2 | NA | CASSLAAGGPTGELFF | TGCGCCAGCAGCTTGGCCGCGGGGGGGCCCACCGGGGAGCTGTTTTTT
TRBJ1-4 | TRBV7-2 | NA | few | CASSLGITNEKLFF | TGTGCCAGCAGCTTAGGAATTACTAATGAAAAACTGTTTTTT
TRBJ1-2 | TRBV25-1 | NA | few | CASSGRTEIYGYTF | TGTGCCAGCAGTGGTCGGACAGAGATATATGGCTACACCTTC
TRBJ1-2 | TRBV4-3 | TRBD1 | NA | CASSRTDRAFEGYTF | TGCGCCAGCAGCCGGACGGACAGGGCGTTCGAGGGCTACACCTTC
TRBJ1-5 | TRBV10-3 | NA | NA | CAISESSANQPQHF | TGTGCCATCAGTGAGAGTAGTGCCAATCAGCCCCAGCATTTT